One and the same sample provided the 26 T cell receptor beta chains below, sequenced in a study of graft-versus-host responses after intestinal transplantation. Some clones are missing from TCRdb's copy, which holds only in-frame ones; the method was immunoSEQ multiplex PCR. The repertoire holds about 98,000 clones, with about 82% as singletons. The sequences come from PBMCs, collected 255 days after intestinal transplant. The source of these receptors is a human patient who received an intestinal transplant, so some T cells may come from the graft donor.

This chain joins TRBV5-6 and TRBJ1-4, with TRBD1 identical over 9 bases. The CDR3 spans 14 residues. Unmatched junction bases numbered 4, after V lost 3 bases and J lost 7 bases. Germline loops: CDR1 SGHDT, CDR2 YYEEEE. The CDR3 protein is CASSSGTGIEKLFF. DNA for the CDR3: TGTGCCAGCAGCTCCGGGACAGGGATTGAAAAACTGTTTTTT.

This chain uses TRBV19 with TRBJ2-3; TRBD2 might be the D (6 bases). Germline values: CDR1 LNHDA, CDR2 SQIVND (reference sequence). The V end was cut by 5 bases, the J end by 4 bases, with 16 bases between. This CDR3 is built from 15 residues. In DNA form, the CDR3 reads TGTGCCAGTAGTGAGACTGCCCCGGGGGCAGATACGCAGTATTTT. This translates into CASSETAPGADTQYF.

This chain joins TRBV9 and TRBJ2-2; D is unresolved. The V end lost 4 bases, the J end lost 6 bases, and 7 bases lay between the germline ends. Germline V gene data show CDR1 as SGDLS and CDR2 as YYNGEE. The length of the CDR3 is 12 residues. For the CDR3, the DNA is TGTGCCAGCAGCCCTTCAGCCGGGGAGCTGTTTTTT. Protein: CASSPSAGELFF.

V and J are TRBV2 and TRBJ1-2; 7 bases agree with TRBD1. The germline CDR1 and CDR2 sequences are SNHLY and FYNNEI. The CDR3 is made up of 13 amino acids. With 8 bases clipped from V and 5 bases from J, the junction kept 8 bases outside the gene matches. The CDR3 spells CASSDRVGYGYTF. The CDR3 coding sequence is TGTGCCAGCTCTGACAGGGTTGGTTATGGCTACACCTTC.

This chain connects TRBV18 to TRBJ1-4, with TRBD1 as a possible D gene (6 bases). Germline V gene data show CDR1 as KGHSH and CDR2 as LQKENI. The length of the CDR3 is 18 residues. The V and J ends lost 5 bases and 4 bases respectively, with 23 bases between them. The CDR3 loop reads CASSSTQGGSRVNEKLFF. The CDR3 coding sequence is TGTGCCAGCTCATCAACACAGGGAGGCTCAAGGGTTAATGAAAAACTGTTTTTT.

The genes are TRBV28 and TRBJ1-1; D might be TRBD1 (5 bases). Trimming took off 6 bases at V and 11 bases at J, with 13 bases between the two ends. The CDR3 covers 11 residues. Per the germline V gene, CDR1 is MDHEN and CDR2 is SYDVKM. In DNA, the CDR3 is TGTGCCAGCAGCTGGGACGGCCCCGCTTTCTTT. Translation: CASSWDGPAFF.

The J gene is TRBJ2-1, the V gene TRBV5-6, with 12 nucleotides matching TRBD2. After removal of 4 bases from V and 9 bases from J, the junction contained 5 bases not matched to a gene. Germline CDR1 reads SGHDT; CDR2 reads YYEEEE. This CDR3 is 14 amino acids long. CDR3 sequence: CASSPSGRASEQFF. The CDR3 DNA follows: TGTGCCAGCAGCCCTAGCGGGAGGGCCTCTGAGCAGTTCTTC.

The V call is TRBV15, the J call TRBJ1-5, with D maybe TRBD1 (6 bases). The germline V and J ends were trimmed by 3 bases and 8 bases, with 26 bases remaining between them. The germline V gene has CDR1 LNHNV and CDR2 YYDKDF (reference sequence). This CDR3 comprises 18 residues. CDR3 in DNA: TGTGCCACCAGCAGCTTTCCGGGGGGCAAAATTGGGGGCAAGCCCCAGCATTTT. It specifies CATSSFPGGKIGGKPQHF.

The rearrangement uses TRBV2 and TRBJ1-1; 7 bases agree with TRBD1. This CDR3 is built from 15 residues. Germline V gives CDR1 SNHLY, CDR2 FYNNEI. J lost 0 bases, V lost 10 bases, and 11 bases had no gene match. CDR3 sequence: CATEQGHIMNTEAFF. The CDR3 bases are TGTGCCACGGAACAGGGGCACATAATGAACACTGAAGCTTTCTTT.

For this clone: A junction end diverges from the germline sequence, so it may reflect a read error. The rearrangement joins TRBV15 to TRBJ2-7, with D possibly TRBD2 on 5 matching bases. The germline V gene has CDR1 LNHNV and CDR2 YYDKDF (reference sequence). The CDR3 consists of 15 residues. The CDR3 DNA is TGTACCACCAGCAGAGATCAGGCGGGTCCCCACGAGCAGTACTTC. It is translated as CTTSRDQAGPHEQYF.

J is TRBJ2-3 and V is TRBV29-1; D ambiguous. This CDR3 has 12 amino acids. Germline CDR1 reads SQVTM; CDR2 reads ANQGSEA. The V end was cut by 2 bases, the J end by 2 bases, with 5 bases between. The CDR3 protein is CSVEQHTDTQYF. CDR3 bases: TGCAGCGTTGAACAGCACACAGATACGCAGTATTTT.

The rearrangement joins TRBV5-4 to TRBJ1-3; a possible D gene is TRBD1 (6 bases). From germline, CDR1 is SGHNT and CDR2 YYREEE (reference sequence). CDR3 length equals 14 residues. V was shortened by 3 bases and J by 4 bases, with 11 bases between the two germline ends. Here the CDR3 DNA reads TGTGCCAGCAGCTACGGGACAAGCGGAAACACCATATATTTT. Translated, it gives CASSYGTSGNTIYF.

The gene calls are TRBV7-8 and TRBJ2-6; D may be TRBD1 or TRBD2 (6 bases each). With 0 bases removed from V and 0 bases from J, the gap between germline ends came to 9 bases. There are 17 residues in the CDR3. Germline values: CDR1 SGHVS, CDR2 FQNEAQ. This CDR3 reads CASSLAGGGSGANVLTF. The CDR3 DNA is TGTGCCAGCAGCTTAGCGGGGGGCGGCTCTGGGGCCAACGTCCTGACTTTC.

V usage is TRBV6-6 and J usage is TRBJ1-2; D perhaps matches TRBD1 (6 bases). V lost 7 bases, J lost 8 bases, and 23 bases lay in between. This CDR3 spans 15 amino acids. Germline V CDR1 and CDR2: MNHNY, SVGAGI (reference sequence). The CDR3 loop is CASNLQPEGGGGYTF. The CDR3 bases are TGTGCCAGCAACTTACAGCCTGAGGGGGGAGGAGGCTACACCTTC.

This chain connects TRBV6-5 to TRBJ2-3; tentatively, D is TRBD2 (6 bases). CDR1 and CDR2 from the germline V gene are MNHEY and SVGAGI. The CDR3 sequence is 15 residues long. V dropped 0 bases and J dropped 4 bases, with 11 bases sitting between them. The CDR3 nucleotides read TGTGCCAGCAGTTACTCGGACGGGAGCGCAGATACGCAGTATTTT. Translating gives CASSYSDGSADTQYF.

This sequence joins TRBV5-6 and TRBJ1-1; no definite D call. V lost 0 bases and J 0 bases, leaving 12 bases between the germline ends. The CDR3 is 16 residues long. Per germline, CDR1 SGHDT and CDR2 YYEEEE. The CDR3 protein is CASSLGPNGMNTEAFF. CDR3 bases: TGTGCCAGCAGCTTGGGTCCTAACGGGATGAACACTGAAGCTTTCTTT. The entire variable domain, with the rest obtained from reference TRBV5-6 and TRBJ1-1, is as follows: DAGVTQSPTHLIKTRGQQVTLRCSPKSGHDTVSWYQQALGQGPQFIFQYYEEEERQRGNFPDRFSGHQFPNYSSELNVNALLLGDSALYLCASSLGPNGMNTEAFFGQGTRLTVV.

The chain links TRBV7-8 to TRBJ2-3; 9 bases agree with TRBD2. The germline V gene has CDR1 SGHVS and CDR2 FQNEAQ. The CDR3 runs to 18 residues. Unmatched junction bases numbered 16, after V lost 7 bases and J lost 2 bases. The CDR3 sequence: CASIHERGLAGYTDTQYF. The CDR3 nucleotides are TGTGCCAGCATCCACGAGCGGGGGCTAGCGGGATACACAGATACGCAGTATTTT.

The rearrangement links TRBV7-2 to TRBJ2-3; no reliable D call. The CDR3 totals 12 residues. V lost 1 base, J lost 8 bases, and 7 bases lay in between. Germline lookup yields CDR1 SGHTA and CDR2 FQGNSA. The CDR3 here is CASSLGLGTQYF. The CDR3 coding sequence is TGTGCCAGCAGCTTAGGTCTCGGTACGCAGTATTTT.

Only one count was recorded for this clone. V usage is TRBV6-1 and J usage is TRBJ1-5; no clear D gene. Germline CDR1 MNHNS, CDR2 SASEGT. This CDR3 comprises 14 residues. V lost 1 base and J 0 bases, leaving 4 bases between the germline ends. The CDR3 here is CASSEGYSNQPQHF. CDR3 sequence (DNA): TGTGCCAGCAGTGAAGGTTATAGCAATCAGCCCCAGCATTTT.

This clone was detected only once. The chain uses TRBV6-1 and TRBJ1-2; D is undetermined. The length of the CDR3 is 13 residues. From germline, CDR1 is MNHNS and CDR2 SASEGT. Trimming removed 2 bases from V and 8 bases from J, with 12 bases in between. The CDR3, as DNA: TGTGCCAGCAGTGAAATTACGGGGAGCGGCTACACCTTC. Protein: CASSEITGSGYTF.

The rearrangement uses TRBV9 and TRBJ2-7; 9 positions agree with TRBD1. This CDR3 has 15 amino acids. V lost 4 bases and J lost 13; bases outside the gene matches: 18. Germline loops: CDR1 SGDLS, CDR2 YYNGEE. CDR3 in DNA: TGTGCCAGCAGCCCTACCCATTCCCCCGGGACAGGGACTTACTTC. Amino acids: CASSPTHSPGTGTYF.

This rearrangement joins TRBV10-2 to TRBJ2-7; 7 bases line up with TRBD2. CDR1 is WSHSY, CDR2 SAAADI, per germline. Losses at the gene ends were 5 bases for V and 0 bases for J; bases not matched to a gene: 1. The CDR3 has 13 residues. CDR3 nucleotides: TGCGCCAGCAGTCTAGCGGACTCCTACGAGCAGTACTTC. This gives the protein CASSLADSYEQYF.

V usage is TRBV4-1 and J usage is TRBJ2-1; 11 nucleotides match TRBD2. The CDR3 is made up of 15 amino acids. The germline gives CDR1 MGHRA, CDR2 YSYEKL. The V segment lost 2 bases and the J segment 8 bases; nucleotides outside the gene matches: 5. In DNA, the CDR3 is TGCGCCAGCAGCCAAAATCCGGGACTAGCGGATGAGCAGTTCTTC. This encodes CASSQNPGLADEQFF.

The chain has TRBV5-4 and TRBJ1-2; 10 bases line up with TRBD1. CDR3 length: 15 residues. After removal of 4 bases from V and 6 bases from J, the junction contained 9 bases not matched to a gene. Per the germline V gene, CDR1 is SGHNT and CDR2 is YYREEE (reference sequence). CDR3 DNA: TGTGCCAGCAGCCTGGGGACAGGGGTTTTGGATGGCTACACCTTC. Protein sequence: CASSLGTGVLDGYTF.

This clone occurred a few times. The genes are TRBV29-1 and TRBJ1-1, with D possibly being TRBD1 (5 bases). This CDR3 contains 12 residues. Germline lookup yields CDR1 SQVTM and CDR2 ANQGSEA. V shed 4 bases and J shed 7 bases, with 13 bases lying between them. The CDR3 DNA is TGCAGCGTTGCCGGGACCCCCCTTGAAGCTTTCTTT. This encodes CSVAGTPLEAFF. Looking up the rest from reference TRBV29-1 and TRBJ1-1 gives the full variable domain: SAVISQKPSRDICQRGTSLTIQCQVDSQVTMMFWYRQQPGQSLTLIATANQGSEATYESGFVIDKFPISRPNLTFSTLTVSNMSPEDSSIYLCSVAGTPLEAFFGQGTRLTVV.

The genes are TRBV4-2 and TRBJ2-5, with 10 bases that match TRBD2. V trimming: 5 bases; J trimming: 4 bases; junction bases outside the gene matches: 4. CDR1 is LGHNA and CDR2 is YNFKEQ in the germline V gene. This CDR3 has 14 amino acids. The DNA for the CDR3 is TGTGCCAGCAGCGCTAGCGGGAGCGGAGAGACCCAGTACTTC. This codes for CASSASGSGETQYF.